The source of this T cell receptor beta chain is a study of CD8+CD57+ T cells in acquired aplastic anemia. V shed 3 bases and J 9 bases; nucleotides not matched to a gene: 18. Germline CDR1 reads SGHAT; CDR2 reads FQNNGV. The CDR3 spans 18 residues. In regard to this clonotype: A much larger clone lies one base from this, so it may be a read error.

Investigators profiled TCR beta VDJ and CDR3 from genomic DNA template. TCRdb reprocessed the reads via MiXCR and lists one record per CDR3 protein. The sample yields under 200,000 distinct CDR3 sequences, approximately 48% seen once. Sequencing involved patients with CD8+CD57+ cell expansion previously shown by flow cytometry. The sequenced sample consisted of sorted CD4+, CD8+, or CD8+CD57+ T cells (not recorded which) from PBMCs. This TCR was recovered from a human donor with aplastic anemia. The chain joins TRBV11-2 to TRBJ2-1, with 9 bases lining up with TRBD2. CDR3 region: CASSFPKSTSGLHSEQFF. The DNA of the CDR3 is TGTGCCAGCAGCTTCCCAAAATCGACTAGCGGACTACACAGTGAGCAGTTCTTC.